This TCR beta chain is from a study of early T cells in non-severe SARS-CoV-2 infection. The CDR3 runs to 15 residues. V gave up 2 bases and J gave up 6 bases, with 15 bases separating them. The germline gives CDR1 SGHRS, CDR2 YFSETQ. This clonotype was seen repeatedly, ten times or more. What it binds is not known. Study findings and constraints: Anti-spike CD8 specificities were favored by VDJdb matching, whose results missed private and CD4 specificities.

TCRdb re-derived calls from the 5' RACE reads in MiXCR, one entry per CDR3 protein. The sample has some 77,000 distinct CDR3 sequences, 5% seen once; the top ten hold under 8%. The chain recombines TRBV5-1 with TRBJ2-1; a possible D gene is TRBD1 (6 bases). The sequence came from an adult who was a healthcare worker with PCR-confirmed SARS-CoV-2 infection or an uninfected control (not recorded which). The sequences come from whole blood, collected at baseline. CDR3 in amino acids: CASSFDRLTSNEQFF. The CDR3 DNA is TGCGCCAGCAGCTTCGACAGGCTTACTTCCAATGAGCAGTTCTTC.